The clone carrying this T cell receptor beta chain was observed a handful of times. Antigen unknown. Using its own MiXCR run on the reads, TCRdb lists one record per CDR3 protein. The repertoire has 300,000 or so distinct CDR3 sequences, more than 20% of them found once; the top ten carry roughly 13%. The data stem from a study of T cell repertoires in cytomegalovirus infection. Study-level information: Public TCR beta signatures indicated both CMV infection and matching HLA type. Study results and caveats: The ex vivo response was dominated by HLA-C-restricted CMV-specific TCR beta clonotypes.

The V gene's germline CDR1 is SQVTM and CDR2 ANQGSEA. V dropped 7 bases and J dropped 7; count of bases not matched to a gene: 9. This CDR3 contains 13 residues. The J gene is TRBJ2-2, the V gene TRBV29-1, with 7 bases that match TRBD2. The sample was PBMCs. This TCR was recovered from a human donor in good health (CMV status not recorded). Some clones in this sample may be carry-over from other donors' samples. The DNA for the CDR3 is TGCAGCGGCGGAACTAGCGTCGGCGGGGAGCTGTTTTTT. Protein product: CSGGTSVGGELFF.